This T cell receptor beta chain originates from a study of tumor-infiltrating lymphocytes in primary liver carcinoma. The study co-extracted DNA and RNA from around 20-30 mg of unsorted bulk tissue. Without exception, tumor samples held over 85% viable tumor cells. The study, taken as a whole, reports: There were only about 8-25% of top clones found in all five tumor regions.

TCR beta cDNA was reverse-transcribed from roughly 520 ng of total RNA. The reaction used a constant-region primer and ProtoScript II reverse transcriptase. Three nested multiplex PCR rounds, a slightly modified ARM-PCR, produced the libraries for TCR beta. PCR rounds one and two used TRBV1-TRBV30 forward primers with a C-beta reverse primer for 10 cycles each. TCRdb re-called the multiplex PCR reads through MiXCR, storing one row per CDR3 protein. The sample includes about 60,000 distinct CDR3 sequences, about 71% seen only once; the top ten take around 38%. V shed 7 bases and J shed 4 bases, with 11 bases lying between them. Germline CDR1 is SEHNR and CDR2 is FQNEAQ (reference sequence). There are 14 residues in the CDR3. This clonotype was recorded at least ten times. Its antigen is unknown.

The sequence was collected from a man aged 35 to 55 with primary liver carcinoma and hepatitis B virus infection. The rearrangement joins TRBV7-9 to TRBJ2-6; unclear D gene. Material for sequencing was liver tumor tissue from sampling region 4. Regarding subset: tumor region T4, right-lateral pole. CDR3 bases: TGTGCCAGCAACCCTGGGGAAGGGGCCAACGTCCTGACTTTC. It is translated as CASNPGEGANVLTF.